This T cell receptor (beta chain) is from a study of identical twins. Using its own MiXCR run on the 5' RACE reads, TCRdb lists one record per CDR3 protein. The table lists some 190,000 distinct CDR3 sequences, roughly 15% of them singletons, with 40% in the top ten. Among all donors, each was a healthy Caucasian. As regards this clonotype: Antigen unknown.

Trimming pared 0 bases from V and 7 bases from J, leaving 11 bases between. There are 14 residues in the CDR3. General observations from the study: Partly confounded zero-insertion analyses could result from invariant MAIT and iNKT cells.

These sequences were also reported in another study, on T cells expressing NK-cell markers. That publication notes: For a handful of donors, these clonotypes were likewise the leading ones in the CD3+CD56-NKG2C+ fraction. Expanded NKG2C+ T cell clones were not confirmed as HCMV-specific.

The receptor comes from a woman aged 18-29 years in good health. This sequence joins TRBV12-3 or TRBV12-4 and TRBJ2-3, with D tentatively TRBD2 (5 bases). Sequenced sample: CD8+ T cells sorted from blood. The CDR3 bases are TGTGCCAGCAGTTTAGCGAGGGCCGAAAATACGCAGTATTTT. It yields the protein CASSLARAENTQYF.